This T cell receptor (beta chain) came from a study of blood T cell repertoires in COVID-19. Study-level background: The origin of the acute and convalescent COVID-19 samples was the United States, Italy and Spain. T cells, B-cell-depleted T cells, or PBMCs provided the cDNA or gDNA that served as material.

V was clipped by 5 bases and J by 3 bases, with 7 bases between them. This CDR3 contains 12 residues. Germline V gene sequence: CDR1 SGDLS, CDR2 YYNGEE. Profiling relied on immunoSEQ multiplex PCR, and the TCRdb table lists in-frame clones only, not all of them. The table records roughly 260,000 clones, roughly nine tenths of them present only once. The specimen sequenced was peripheral blood. The source is a woman aged 50 to 60 who had recovered from COVID-19. The chain joins TRBV9 to TRBJ2-3; no clear D. CDR3 coding DNA: TGTGCCAGCAGTCAGAATACAGATACGCAGTATTTT. Its translation is CASSQNTDTQYF.